A single sample gave rise to the 25 T cell receptor beta chains below, sequenced in a study of blood T cell repertoires in COVID-19. This table comes from immunoSEQ multiplex PCR, and its TCRdb copy is limited to in-frame clones, with some not included. The repertoire holds about 23,000 clones, with around 90% as singletons. Sequenced input: peripheral blood. Source of these receptors: a woman at least 80 years old with active COVID-19.

The rearrangement joins TRBV3-1 (or the pseudogene TRBV3-2) to TRBJ1-2; 9 bases match TRBD1. Per germline, CDR1 LGHDT and CDR2 YNNKEL (reference sequence). The CDR3 totals 15 residues. V lost 6 bases and J lost 4; bases outside the gene matches: 9. The CDR3 protein is CASSRQGDRSYGYTF. The CDR3 DNA reads TGTGCCAGCAGTAGACAGGGGGATCGGAGCTATGGCTACACCTTC.

The gene calls are TRBV19 and TRBJ2-3; TRBD2 matches at 9 bases. This CDR3 has 17 amino acids. After removal of 6 bases from V and 5 bases from J, the junction contained 15 bases not matched to a gene. Germline values: CDR1 LNHDA, CDR2 SQIVND (reference sequence). The CDR3, as DNA: TGTGCCAGTAGGGAGCGGGGGGCCTTTACGTTTGTAGATACGCAGTATTTT. Its protein is CASRERGAFTFVDTQYF.

V and J are TRBV30 and TRBJ1-1, with 10 bases fitting TRBD1. J lost 4 bases, V lost 3 bases, and 5 bases had no gene match. CDR1 and CDR2 (germline): GTSNPN, SVGIG (reference sequence). The CDR3 has 14 residues. DNA of the CDR3: TGTGCCTGGAGGGGGACAGGGGCTGGCACTGAAGCTTTCTTT. This encodes CAWRGTGAGTEAFF.

This clone showed up just once. The rearrangement uses TRBV7-9 and TRBJ2-7; D is ambiguous. This CDR3 has 13 amino acids. Germline V gene data show CDR1 as SEHNR and CDR2 as FQNEAQ (reference sequence). V lost 5 bases, J lost 2 bases, and 10 bases lay in between. The CDR3: CASSPSEAYEQYF. CDR3 coding DNA: TGTGCCAGCAGCCCGAGTGAGGCCTACGAGCAGTACTTC. The full variable domain, rest sourced from reference TRBV7-9 and TRBJ2-7, is DTGVSQNPRHKITKRGQNVTFRCDPISEHNRLYWYRQTLGQGPEFLTYFQNEAQLEKSRLLSDRFSAERPKGSFSTLEIQRTEQGDSAMYLCASSPSEAYEQYFGPGTRLTVT.

This chain joins TRBV7-9 and TRBJ2-1; 7 bases agree with TRBD1. The germline CDR1 and CDR2 sequences are SEHNR and FQNEAQ (reference sequence). This CDR3 region has 16 residues. V dropped 4 bases and J dropped 2; count of bases not matched to a gene: 8. The CDR3 region has the DNA TGTGCCAGCAGCTACCCGGACAGGTCCGCCTACAATGAGCAGTTCTTC. This translates into CASSYPDRSAYNEQFF.

This chain connects TRBV6-5 to TRBJ1-5; 7 positions agree with TRBD1. The length of the CDR3 is 13 residues. Germline values: CDR1 MNHEY, CDR2 SVGAGI. The junction had 3 bases not matched to a gene; V was cut back by 6 bases and J by 4 bases. Here the CDR3 DNA reads TGTGCCAGCAGCCACAGGGGAAATCAGCCCCAGCATTTT. Amino acid sequence: CASSHRGNQPQHF.

V gene TRBV11-2 combines with J gene TRBJ2-3, with TRBD2 matching 12 bases. Germline-derived CDR1 and CDR2 are SGHAT and FQNNGV. The CDR3 spans 16 residues. V trimming: 5 bases; J trimming: 3 bases; junction bases outside the gene matches: 6. CDR3 sequence: CASSPSGLAGTDTQYF. The CDR3 DNA is TGTGCCAGCAGCCCCTCCGGACTAGCGGGGACAGATACGCAGTATTTT.

The CDR3 nucleotides are TGTGCAAGTCGCCCCCGGACTAGCGGGGGGGCCAACACCGGGGAGCTGTTTTTT. It specifies CASRPRTSGGANTGELFF. V gene TRBV12-2 combines with J gene TRBJ2-2; no DNA check was done on the table's D call, TRBD2. TRBV12-2 is shown as a pseudogene. The CDR3 spans 18 residues.

This sequence joins TRBV29-1 and TRBJ1-4; perhaps TRBD1 as D (6 bases). V gave up 7 bases and J gave up 8 bases, with 17 bases separating them. There are 13 residues in the CDR3. Germline-derived CDR1 and CDR2 are SQVTM and ANQGSEA. The DNA of the CDR3 is TGCAGCGCCGGACAGATGGGCTCCGAAAAACTGTTTTTT. The encoded protein is CSAGQMGSEKLFF. Based on the CDR3 plus reference TRBV29-1 and TRBJ1-4, the full variable domain is SAVISQKPSRDICQRGTSLTIQCQVDSQVTMMFWYRQQPGQSLTLIATANQGSEATYESGFVIDKFPISRPNLTFSTLTVSNMSPEDSSIYLCSAGQMGSEKLFFGSGTQLSVL.

The V and J genes are TRBV6-4 and TRBJ2-7; TRBD1 agrees at 7 bases. The V and J ends lost 2 bases and 2 bases, in that order; junction bases with no gene match: 18. The CDR3 runs to 19 residues. Looked up from germline, CDR1 is MRHNA and CDR2 is SNTAGT. CDR3 sequence: CASSDPTGSDRRFTYEQYF. CDR3 DNA sequence: TGTGCCAGCAGTGACCCGACGGGATCGGACAGGAGATTTACCTACGAGCAGTACTTC.

The V gene is TRBV3-1 (or the pseudogene TRBV3-2), the J gene TRBJ2-1; TRBD2 agrees at 12 bases. This CDR3 is built from 15 residues. The V and J ends lost 4 bases and 4 bases, in that order; junction bases with no gene match: 2. CDR1 and CDR2 from the germline V gene are LGHDT and YNNKEL (reference sequence). In nucleotides, the CDR3 is TGTGCCAGCAGCCCTAGCGGGGGGGTTTACAATGAGCAGTTCTTC. Translated, it gives CASSPSGGVYNEQFF.

The rearrangement uses TRBV4-3 and TRBJ1-2; no clear D. The CDR3 loop spans 14 amino acids. Germline lookup yields CDR1 LGHNA and CDR2 YSLEER. Trimming pared 4 bases from V and 2 bases from J, leaving 11 bases between. The CDR3 protein is CASSPGVDNYGYTF. The DNA for the CDR3 is TGCGCCAGCAGCCCCGGAGTAGACAACTATGGCTACACCTTC.

The gene calls are TRBV19 and TRBJ1-1; 8 nucleotides match TRBD1. The V segment lost 7 bases and the J segment 5 bases; nucleotides outside the gene matches: 6. This CDR3 comprises 13 residues. The germline CDR1 and CDR2 sequences are LNHDA and SQIVND (reference sequence). CDR3 nucleotide sequence: TGTGCCAGTACCCCGACAGGGGTTACTGAAGCTTTCTTT. Translated: CASTPTGVTEAFF. Combining the CDR3 with reference TRBV19 and TRBJ1-1 gives the whole variable domain DGGITQSPKYLFRKEGQNVTLSCEQNLNHDAMYWYRQDPGQGLRLIYYSQIVNDFQKGDIAEGYSVSREKKESFPLTVTSAQKNPTAFYLCASTPTGVTEAFFGQGTRLTVV.

There are a few counts of this clone. The chain carries TRBV27 and TRBJ2-2, with 8 bases fitting TRBD1. CDR1 is MNHEY, CDR2 SMNVEV, per germline (reference sequence). This CDR3 is built from 15 residues. The V gene end was trimmed by 4 bases and the J gene end by 3 bases; junction bases not matched to a gene: 4. The CDR3 reads CASSSDRAYTGELFF. In DNA form, the CDR3 reads TGTGCCAGCAGTTCGGACAGGGCGTACACCGGGGAGCTGTTTTTT.

This chain connects TRBV7-2 to TRBJ1-6; maybe TRBD1 (5 bases). This CDR3 contains 14 residues. V was trimmed by 1 base and J by 13 bases, leaving 14 bases between them. CDR1 and CDR2 from the germline V gene are SGHTA and FQGNSA. The CDR3 DNA reads as TGTGCCAGCAGCTTAGATTCTTCAGGGTTGCCCCTCCACTTT. This sequence encodes CASSLDSSGLPLHF.

The V call is TRBV3-1 (or the pseudogene TRBV3-2), the J call TRBJ2-7, with 12 bases aligning to TRBD1. This CDR3 contains 16 residues. The germline V gene encodes CDR1 LGHDT and CDR2 YNNKEL (reference sequence). Trimming took 5 bases from V and 7 from J; bases not matched to a gene: 12. The CDR3 sequence: CASSSEPGQGAGEQYF. The CDR3 nucleotides are TGTGCCAGCAGCTCAGAACCGGGACAGGGGGCTGGTGAGCAGTACTTC.

The chain couples TRBV24-1 to TRBJ2-1, with no clear D. Germline loops: CDR1 KGHDR, CDR2 SFDVKD. V lost 5 bases and J lost 5, with 9 bases in between. The CDR3 spans 13 residues. This CDR3 reads CATSAWSDNEQFF. The DNA for the CDR3 is TGTGCCACCAGTGCCTGGAGCGACAATGAGCAGTTCTTC.

The chain is built from TRBV6-2 or TRBV6-3 and TRBJ1-5; D might be TRBD1 (5 bases). Deletions cut 4 bases from V and 1 base from J, with 5 bases between. Germline V gene sequence: CDR1 MNHEY, CDR2 SVGEGT. The CDR3 spans 13 residues. The DNA of the CDR3 is TGTGCCAGCAGTTGGGGCAGCAATCAGCCCCAGCATTTT. This encodes CASSWGSNQPQHF.

The chain uses TRBV30 and TRBJ1-6; possibly TRBD1 for D (6 bases). The CDR3 covers 13 residues. Germline V gives CDR1 GTSNPN, CDR2 SVGIG (reference sequence). The CDR3 loop is CASQGLGNSPLHF. CDR3 bases: TGTGCTTCCCAGGGGCTGGGGAATTCACCCCTCCACTTT.

The chain has TRBV10-3 and TRBJ1-3; D remains unclear. This CDR3 spans 13 amino acids. Germline CDR1 reads ENHRY; CDR2 reads SYGVKD. Trimming pared 4 bases from V and 0 bases from J, leaving 4 bases between. The CDR3 DNA follows: TGTGCCATCAGTGCGTACTCTGGAAACACCATATATTTT. Its protein is CAISAYSGNTIYF.

This chain links TRBV12-3 or TRBV12-4 with TRBJ1-5; no definite D call. V was shortened by 4 bases and J by 9 bases, with 10 bases between the two germline ends. CDR3 length equals 12 residues. The CDR3 DNA follows: TGTGCCAGCAGTTCCCGCCCGGGGCCCCAGCATTTT. The encoded protein is CASSSRPGPQHF.

The chain joins TRBV3-1 (or the pseudogene TRBV3-2) to TRBJ2-7; tentatively, D is TRBD1 (6 bases). CDR3 length equals 17 residues. Trimming cost V 1 base and J 2 bases, with 18 bases left between them. The germline V gene has CDR1 LGHDT and CDR2 YNNKEL (reference sequence). In DNA, the CDR3 is TGTGCCAGCAGCCAAGTCCGGACAGAACCTTCCCCCTACGAGCAGTACTTC. Translating gives CASSQVRTEPSPYEQYF.

The V gene is TRBV5-8, the J gene TRBJ2-1, with TRBD2 matching over 11 bases. Losses at the gene ends were 4 bases for V and 10 bases for J; bases not matched to a gene: 13. Germline assignment: CDR1 SGHTS and CDR2 YDEGEE. The CDR3 loop spans 16 amino acids. The CDR3 nucleotides read TGTGCCAGCAGCCTTATAGCGGGGGGGCCATCAGGGGAGCAGTTCTTC. It codes for CASSLIAGGPSGEQFF.

The chain uses TRBV10-3 and TRBJ2-2; TRBD2 agrees at 12 bases. The germline gives CDR1 ENHRY, CDR2 SYGVKD. The CDR3 length is 15 residues. Trimming removed 9 bases from V and 0 bases from J; junction bases left unmatched: 2. The DNA for the CDR3 is TGTGCCATAGGACTAGCGGGGCCGAACACCGGGGAGCTGTTTTTT. This codes for CAIGLAGPNTGELFF.

The V gene is TRBV6-6, the J gene TRBJ1-2, with TRBD1 matching 11 bases. V lost 6 bases and J lost 4; bases outside the gene matches: 7. Germline CDR1 reads MNHNY; CDR2 reads SVGAGI (reference sequence). This CDR3 region has 15 residues. The CDR3 coding sequence is TGTGCCAGCAGCCCCCGGACAGGGGGCGGCTATGGCTACACCTTC. It yields the protein CASSPRTGGGYGYTF.